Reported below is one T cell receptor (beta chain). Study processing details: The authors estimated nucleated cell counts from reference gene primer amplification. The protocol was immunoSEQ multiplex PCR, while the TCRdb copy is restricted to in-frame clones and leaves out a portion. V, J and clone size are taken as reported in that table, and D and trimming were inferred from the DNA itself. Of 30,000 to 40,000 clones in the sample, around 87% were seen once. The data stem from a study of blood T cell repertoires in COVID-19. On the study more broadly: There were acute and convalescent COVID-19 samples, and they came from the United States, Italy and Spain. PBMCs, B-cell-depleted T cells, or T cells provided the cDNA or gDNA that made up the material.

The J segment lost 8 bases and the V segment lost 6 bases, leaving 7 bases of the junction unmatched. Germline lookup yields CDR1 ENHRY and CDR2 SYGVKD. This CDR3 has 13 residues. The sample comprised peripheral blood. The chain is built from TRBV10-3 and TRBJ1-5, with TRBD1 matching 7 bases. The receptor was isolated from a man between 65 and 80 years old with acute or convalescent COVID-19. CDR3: CAIRNSGGEPQHF. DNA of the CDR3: TGTGCCATCAGGAACTCAGGGGGTGAGCCCCAGCATTTT.